The source of this TCR beta chain is a study of early T cells in non-severe SARS-CoV-2 infection. Across the study: Investigators sequenced bulk RNA drawn from unsorted whole blood, and chains remained unpaired. Broader study findings: Anti-spike CD8 specificities were favored by VDJdb matching, whose results missed private and CD4 specificities.

The germline V gene encodes CDR1 SGHAT and CDR2 FQNNGV. This CDR3 contains 17 residues. The J segment lost 4 bases and the V segment lost 1 base, leaving 6 bases of the junction unmatched. Individually, cDNA molecules had unique molecular identifiers attached to them. TCRdb processed the 5' RACE reads anew with MiXCR; each CDR3 protein has one entry. The sample contains about 35,000 distinct CDR3 sequences, 5% to 7% of which appear only once. Regarding this clonotype: Antigen specificity is unknown.

The specimen was whole blood. The receptor was isolated from an adult who was a healthcare worker with PCR-confirmed SARS-CoV-2 infection or an uninfected control (not recorded which). The V call is TRBV11-2, the J call TRBJ2-7; 14 nucleotides line up with TRBD2. The CDR3 sequence: CASSLAGLAGGRYEQYF. CDR3 DNA sequence: TGTGCCAGCAGCTTAGCCGGACTAGCGGGAGGAAGGTACGAGCAGTACTTC.